This T cell receptor beta chain comes out of a study of cytomegalovirus exposure and HLA in healthy donors. Points on this clone: The antigen is not known.

Findings and caveats of the study: In vitro experiments confirmed that a few CMV-associated chains were specific for CMV antigens.

Assay: immunoSEQ multiplex PCR; the TCRdb copy retains only in-frame clones and omits some. This table holds 300,000 to 400,000 clones, approximately 86% found once. What was sequenced was PBMCs. The TCR originated in a man aged 25 to 45 in good health and CMV-seronegative.

The CDR3 DNA is TGTGCCAGCAGCTTAGCTTCCGACAATGAGCAGTTCTTC. This translates into CASSLASDNEQFF. The chain joins TRBV13 to TRBJ2-1; unclear D gene. Germline lookup yields CDR1 PRHDT and CDR2 FYEKMQ (reference sequence). The length of the CDR3 is 13 residues. V lost 1 base, J lost 5 bases, and 6 bases lay in between.